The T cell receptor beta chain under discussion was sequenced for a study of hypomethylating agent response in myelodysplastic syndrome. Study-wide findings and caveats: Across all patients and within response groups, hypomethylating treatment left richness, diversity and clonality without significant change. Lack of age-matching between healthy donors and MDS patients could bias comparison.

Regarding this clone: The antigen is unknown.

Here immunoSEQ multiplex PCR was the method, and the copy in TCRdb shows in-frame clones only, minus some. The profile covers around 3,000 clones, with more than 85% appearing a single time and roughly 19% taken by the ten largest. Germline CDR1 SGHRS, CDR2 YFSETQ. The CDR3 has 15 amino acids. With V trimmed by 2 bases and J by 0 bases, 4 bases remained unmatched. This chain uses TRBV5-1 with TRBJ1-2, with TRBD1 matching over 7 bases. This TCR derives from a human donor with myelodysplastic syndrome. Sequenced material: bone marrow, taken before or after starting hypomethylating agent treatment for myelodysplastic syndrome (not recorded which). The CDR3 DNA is TGCGCCAGCAGCTTCACAGGGGTCGCTAACTATGGCTACACCTTC. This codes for CASSFTGVANYGYTF.